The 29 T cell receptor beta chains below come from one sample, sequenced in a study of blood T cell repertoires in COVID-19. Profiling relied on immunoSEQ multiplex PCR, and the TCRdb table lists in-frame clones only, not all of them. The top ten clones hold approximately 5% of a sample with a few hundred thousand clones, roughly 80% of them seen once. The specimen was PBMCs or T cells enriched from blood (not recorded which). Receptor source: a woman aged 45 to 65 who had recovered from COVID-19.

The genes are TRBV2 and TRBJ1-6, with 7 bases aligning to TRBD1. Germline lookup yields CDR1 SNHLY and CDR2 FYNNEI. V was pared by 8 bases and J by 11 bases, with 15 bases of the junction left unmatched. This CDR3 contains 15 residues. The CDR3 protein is CASLSRAGGKAPLHF. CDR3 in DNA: TGTGCCAGCTTGAGCCGTGCAGGGGGAAAGGCACCCCTCCACTTT.

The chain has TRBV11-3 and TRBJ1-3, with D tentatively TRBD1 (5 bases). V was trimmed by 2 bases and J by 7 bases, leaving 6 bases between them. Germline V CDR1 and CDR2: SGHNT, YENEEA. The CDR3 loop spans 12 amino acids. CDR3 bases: TGTGCCAGCAGCTTACAGGGTAACACCATATATTTT. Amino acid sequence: CASSLQGNTIYF.

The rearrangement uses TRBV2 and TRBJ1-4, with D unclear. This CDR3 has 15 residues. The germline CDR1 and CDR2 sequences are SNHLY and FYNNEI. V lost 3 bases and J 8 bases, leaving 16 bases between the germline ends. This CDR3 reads CASSDSPLRLEKLFF. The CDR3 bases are TGTGCCAGCAGTGATTCGCCCCTCCGACTGGAAAAACTGTTTTTT.

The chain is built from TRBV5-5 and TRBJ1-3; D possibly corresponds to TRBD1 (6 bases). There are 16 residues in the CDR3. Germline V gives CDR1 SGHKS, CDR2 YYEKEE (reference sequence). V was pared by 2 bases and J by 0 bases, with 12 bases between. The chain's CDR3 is CASSFDQGISGNTIYF. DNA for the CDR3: TGTGCCAGCAGCTTCGATCAGGGGATCTCTGGAAACACCATATATTTT.

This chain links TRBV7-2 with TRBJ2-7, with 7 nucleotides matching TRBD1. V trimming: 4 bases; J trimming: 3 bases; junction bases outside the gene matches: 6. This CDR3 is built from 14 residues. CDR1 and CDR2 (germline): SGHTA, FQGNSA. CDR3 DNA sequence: TGTGCCAGCAGCTCACCGGGACAGAACTACGAGCAGTACTTC. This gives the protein CASSSPGQNYEQYF. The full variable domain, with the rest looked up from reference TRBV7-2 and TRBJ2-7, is GAGVSQSPSNKVTEKGKDVELRCDPISGHTALYWYRQSLGQGLEFLIYFQGNSAPDKSGLPSDRFSAERTGGSVSTLTIQRTQQEDSAVYLCASSSPGQNYEQYFGPGTRLTVT.

The CDR3 here is CASSQELAGLNTEAFF. DNA of the CDR3: TGCGCCAGCAGCCAAGAGTTGGCAGGGTTGAACACTGAAGCTTTCTTT. The rearrangement links TRBV4-1 to TRBJ1-1, with D tentatively TRBD1 (5 bases). The CDR3 covers 16 residues. The V end lost 0 bases, the J end lost 0 bases, and 11 bases lay between the germline ends. In germline, CDR1 is MGHRA, CDR2 YSYEKL.

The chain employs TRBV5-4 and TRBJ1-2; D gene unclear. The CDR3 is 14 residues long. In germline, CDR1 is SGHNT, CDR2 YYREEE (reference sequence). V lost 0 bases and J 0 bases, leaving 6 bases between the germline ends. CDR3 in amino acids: CASSLDKANYGYTF. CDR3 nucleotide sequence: TGTGCCAGCAGCTTGGACAAAGCTAACTATGGCTACACCTTC.

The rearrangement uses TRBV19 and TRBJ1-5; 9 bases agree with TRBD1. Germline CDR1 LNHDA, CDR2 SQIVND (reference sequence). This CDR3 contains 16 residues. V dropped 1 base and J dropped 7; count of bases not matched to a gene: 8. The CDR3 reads CASSIALGQGGQPQHF. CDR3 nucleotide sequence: TGTGCCAGTAGTATAGCATTGGGACAGGGAGGCCAGCCCCAGCATTTT.

The CDR3, as DNA: TGTGCCAGCAGCCCGGAGTATGAGCGAGAAGCTTTCTTT. Translated, it gives CASSPEYEREAFF. The rearrangement links TRBV7-2 to TRBJ1-1; D not resolved. The V gene's germline CDR1 is SGHTA and CDR2 FQGNSA. This CDR3 is built from 13 residues. V was trimmed by 5 bases and J by 8 bases, leaving 15 bases between them.

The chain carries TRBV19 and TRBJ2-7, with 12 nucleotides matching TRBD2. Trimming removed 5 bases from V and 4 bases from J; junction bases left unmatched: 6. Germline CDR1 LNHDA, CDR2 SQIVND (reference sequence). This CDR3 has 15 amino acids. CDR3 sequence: CASSSRTSGVYEQYF. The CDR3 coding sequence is TGTGCCAGTAGTTCCCGGACTAGCGGGGTATACGAGCAGTACTTC.

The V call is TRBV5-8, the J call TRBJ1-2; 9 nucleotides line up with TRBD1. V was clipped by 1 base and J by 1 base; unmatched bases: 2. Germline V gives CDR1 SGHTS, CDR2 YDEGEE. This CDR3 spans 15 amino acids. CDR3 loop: CASSLSGQGNYGYTF. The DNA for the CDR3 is TGTGCCAGCAGCTTGTCGGGACAGGGTAACTATGGCTACACCTTC.

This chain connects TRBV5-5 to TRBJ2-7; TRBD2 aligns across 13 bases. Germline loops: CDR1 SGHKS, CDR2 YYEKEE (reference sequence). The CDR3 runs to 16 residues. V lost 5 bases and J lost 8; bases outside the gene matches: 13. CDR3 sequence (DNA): TGTGCCAGCAGGTCTCGACTAGCGGGAGGCCCCTTGAAGCAGTACTTC. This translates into CASRSRLAGGPLKQYF. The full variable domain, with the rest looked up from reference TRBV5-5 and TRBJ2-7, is DAGVTQSPTHLIKTRGQQVTLRCSPISGHKSVSWYQQVLGQGPQFIFQYYEKEERGRGNFPDRFSARQFPNYSSELNVNALLLGDSALYLCASRSRLAGGPLKQYFGPGTRLTVT.

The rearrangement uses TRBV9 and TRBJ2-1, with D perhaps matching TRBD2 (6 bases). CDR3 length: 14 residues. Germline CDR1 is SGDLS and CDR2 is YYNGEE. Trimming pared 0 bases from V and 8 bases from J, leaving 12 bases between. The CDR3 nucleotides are TGTGCCAGCAGCGTAGAAGGTAGGAGGGATGAGCAGTTCTTC. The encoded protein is CASSVEGRRDEQFF.

The CDR3 sequence: CSASNRGLNTEAFF. The CDR3 region has the DNA TGCAGTGCTAGTAACAGGGGCCTGAACACTGAAGCTTTCTTT. The rearrangement links TRBV20-1 to TRBJ1-1; 7 positions match TRBD1. The CDR3 totals 14 residues. Germline V gives CDR1 DFQATT, CDR2 SNEGSKA (reference sequence). The junction had 4 bases not matched to a gene; V was cut back by 3 bases and J by 0 bases.

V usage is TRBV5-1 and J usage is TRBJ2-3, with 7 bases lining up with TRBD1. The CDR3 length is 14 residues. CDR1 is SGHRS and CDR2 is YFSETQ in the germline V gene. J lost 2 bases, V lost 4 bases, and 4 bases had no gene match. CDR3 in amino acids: CASSRDSFTDTQYF. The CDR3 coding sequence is TGCGCCAGCAGCCGGGACAGCTTCACAGATACGCAGTATTTT.

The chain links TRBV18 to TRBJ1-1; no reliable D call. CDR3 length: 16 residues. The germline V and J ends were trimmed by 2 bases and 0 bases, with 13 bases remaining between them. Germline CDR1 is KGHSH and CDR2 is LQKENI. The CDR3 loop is CASSPGRGLMNTEAFF. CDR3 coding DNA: TGTGCCAGCTCACCAGGGCGAGGGTTGATGAACACTGAAGCTTTCTTT. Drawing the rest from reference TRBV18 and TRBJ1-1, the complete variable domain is NAGVMQNPRHLVRRRGQEARLRCSPMKGHSHVYWYRQLPEEGLKFMVYLQKENIIDESGMPKERFSAEFPKEGPSILRIQQVVRGDSAAYFCASSPGRGLMNTEAFFGQGTRLTVV.

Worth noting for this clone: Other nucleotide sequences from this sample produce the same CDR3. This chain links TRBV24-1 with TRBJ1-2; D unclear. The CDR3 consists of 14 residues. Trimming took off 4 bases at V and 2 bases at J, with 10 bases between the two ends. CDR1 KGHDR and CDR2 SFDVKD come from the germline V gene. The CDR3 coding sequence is TGTGCCACCAGTGACAGTAATTTGAACTATGGCTACACCTTC. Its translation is CATSDSNLNYGYTF.

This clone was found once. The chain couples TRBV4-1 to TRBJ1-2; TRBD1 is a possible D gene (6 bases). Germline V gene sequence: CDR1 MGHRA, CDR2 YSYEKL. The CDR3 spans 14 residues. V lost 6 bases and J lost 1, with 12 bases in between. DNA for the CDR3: TGCGCCAGCAGACCTACACAGGGTAACTATGGCTACACCTTC. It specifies CASRPTQGNYGYTF.

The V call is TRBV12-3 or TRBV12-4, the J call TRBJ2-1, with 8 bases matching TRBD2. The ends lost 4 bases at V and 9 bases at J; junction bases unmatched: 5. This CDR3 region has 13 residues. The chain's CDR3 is CASSSGLASEQFF. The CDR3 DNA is TGTGCCAGCAGTTCCGGACTAGCCAGTGAGCAGTTCTTC.

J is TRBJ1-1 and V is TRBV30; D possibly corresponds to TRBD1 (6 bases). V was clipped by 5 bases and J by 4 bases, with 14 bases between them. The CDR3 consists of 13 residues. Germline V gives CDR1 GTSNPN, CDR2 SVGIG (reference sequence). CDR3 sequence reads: CAWAGVWGTEAFF. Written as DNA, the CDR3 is TGTGCCTGGGCAGGGGTCTGGGGCACTGAAGCTTTCTTT.

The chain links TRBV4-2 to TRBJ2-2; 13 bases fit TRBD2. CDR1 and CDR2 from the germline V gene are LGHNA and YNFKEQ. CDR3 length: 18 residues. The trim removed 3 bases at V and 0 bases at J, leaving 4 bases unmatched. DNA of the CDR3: TGTGCCAGCAGCCAGAGAACTAGCGGGGGGGCGAACACCGGGGAGCTGTTTTTT. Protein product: CASSQRTSGGANTGELFF.

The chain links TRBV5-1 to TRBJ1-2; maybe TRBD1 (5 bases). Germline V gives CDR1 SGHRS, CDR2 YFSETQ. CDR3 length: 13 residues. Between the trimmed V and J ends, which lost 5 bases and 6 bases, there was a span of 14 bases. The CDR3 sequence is CASRLQGNDGYTF. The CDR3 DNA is TGCGCCAGCAGGCTTCAGGGTAATGATGGCTACACCTTC.

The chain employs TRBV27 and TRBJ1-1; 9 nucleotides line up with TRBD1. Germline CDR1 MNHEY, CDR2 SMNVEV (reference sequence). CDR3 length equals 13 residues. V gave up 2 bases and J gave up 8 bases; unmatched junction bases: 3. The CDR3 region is CASSLPGQGEAFF. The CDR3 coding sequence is TGTGCCAGCAGTTTACCAGGACAGGGGGAAGCTTTCTTT.

As DNA, the CDR3 is TGTGCCAGCAGTGAGGATGCGACAGGGACCTCACCCCTCCACTTT. Its translation is CASSEDATGTSPLHF. This rearrangement joins TRBV2 to TRBJ1-6, with 7 bases that match TRBD1. The V and J ends lost 3 bases and 10 bases, in that order; junction bases with no gene match: 9. Germline CDR1 SNHLY, CDR2 FYNNEI. The CDR3 is 15 amino acids.

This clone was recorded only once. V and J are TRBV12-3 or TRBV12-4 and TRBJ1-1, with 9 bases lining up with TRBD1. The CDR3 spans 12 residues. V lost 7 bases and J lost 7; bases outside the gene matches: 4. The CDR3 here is CASNRGLGEAFF. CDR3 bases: TGTGCCAGCAACAGGGGGCTGGGTGAAGCTTTCTTT.

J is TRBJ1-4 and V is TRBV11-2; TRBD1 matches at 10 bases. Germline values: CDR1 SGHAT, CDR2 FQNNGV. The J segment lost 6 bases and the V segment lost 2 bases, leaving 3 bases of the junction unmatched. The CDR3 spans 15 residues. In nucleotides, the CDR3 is TGTGCCAGCAGCTTATACGGGACAGGGGATGAAAAACTGTTTTTT. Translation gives CASSLYGTGDEKLFF.

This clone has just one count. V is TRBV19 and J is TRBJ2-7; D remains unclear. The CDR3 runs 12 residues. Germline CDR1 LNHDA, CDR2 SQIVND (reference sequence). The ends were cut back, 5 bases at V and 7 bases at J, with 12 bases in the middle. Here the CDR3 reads CASSYLGKEQYF. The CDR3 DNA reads TGTGCCAGTAGTTATCTAGGCAAAGAGCAGTACTTC.

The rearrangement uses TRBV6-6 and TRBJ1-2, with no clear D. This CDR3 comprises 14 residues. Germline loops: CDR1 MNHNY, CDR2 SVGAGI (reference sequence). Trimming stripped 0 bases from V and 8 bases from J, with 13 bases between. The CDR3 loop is CASSYSRDPIGYTF. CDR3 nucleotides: TGTGCCAGCAGTTACTCGAGGGATCCTATCGGCTACACCTTC.

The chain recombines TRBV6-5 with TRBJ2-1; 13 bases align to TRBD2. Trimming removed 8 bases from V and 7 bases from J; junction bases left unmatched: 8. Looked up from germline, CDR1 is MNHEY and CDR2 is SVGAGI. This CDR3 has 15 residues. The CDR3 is CASGGTSGIMNEQFF. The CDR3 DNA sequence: TGTGCCAGCGGAGGGACTAGCGGGATTATGAATGAGCAGTTCTTC.